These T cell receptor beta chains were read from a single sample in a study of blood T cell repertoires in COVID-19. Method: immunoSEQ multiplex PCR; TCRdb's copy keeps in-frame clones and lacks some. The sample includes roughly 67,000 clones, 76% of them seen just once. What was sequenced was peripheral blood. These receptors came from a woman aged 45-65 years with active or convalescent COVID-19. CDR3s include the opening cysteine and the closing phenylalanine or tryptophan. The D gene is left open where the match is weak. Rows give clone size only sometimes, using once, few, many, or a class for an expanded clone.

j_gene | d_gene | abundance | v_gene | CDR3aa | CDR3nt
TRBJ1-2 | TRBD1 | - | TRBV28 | CASSLMDRASTF | TGTGCCAGCAGTTTAATGGACAGGGCCTCCACCTTC
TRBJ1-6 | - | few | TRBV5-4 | CASSINRDSPLHF | TGTGCCAGCAGCATCAATCGGGATTCACCCCTCCACTTT
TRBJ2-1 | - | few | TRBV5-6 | CASSLAGVNEQFF | TGTGCCAGCAGCTTGGCAGGCGTCAATGAGCAGTTCTTC
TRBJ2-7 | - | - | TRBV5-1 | CASSLQGGEQYF | TGCGCCAGCAGCCTACAGGGTGGCGAGCAGTACTTC
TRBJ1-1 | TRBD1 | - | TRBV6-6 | CASSPRTGRAMNTEAFF | TGTGCCAGCAGTCCTCGGACAGGGAGGGCAATGAACACTGAAGCTTTCTTT
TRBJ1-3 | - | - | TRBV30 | CAWARRGTIYF | TGTGCCTGGGCACGCCGGGGGACCATATATTTT
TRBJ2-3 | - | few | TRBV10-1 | CASSDPSTDTQYF | TGCGCCAGCAGTGACCCGAGCACAGATACGCAGTATTTT
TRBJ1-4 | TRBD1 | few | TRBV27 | CASSSWTGDEKLFF | TGTGCCAGCAGTTCGTGGACAGGGGATGAAAAACTGTTTTTT
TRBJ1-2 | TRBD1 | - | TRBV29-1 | CSGTGTGVYGYTF | TGCAGCGGTACCGGGACAGGGGTCTATGGCTACACCTTC
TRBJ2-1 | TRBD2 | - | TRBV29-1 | CSGTSGSSGEQFF | TGCAGTGGTACTAGCGGGAGTTCTGGTGAGCAGTTCTTC
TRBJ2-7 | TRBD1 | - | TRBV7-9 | CASSPPGDRGPLRHEQYF | TGTGCCAGCAGCCCACCTGGGGACAGGGGGCCCCTGCGGCACGAGCAGTACTTC
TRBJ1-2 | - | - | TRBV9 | CASSPSMDPGYGYTF | TGTGCCAGCAGCCCCTCCATGGATCCGGGGTATGGCTACACCTTC
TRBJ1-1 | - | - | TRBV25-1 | CASSERYRNTEAFF | TGTGCCAGCAGTGAGAGGTACCGCAACACTGAAGCTTTCTTT
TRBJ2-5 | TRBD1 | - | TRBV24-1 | CATSDRRTGVQETQYF | TGTGCCACCAGTGATAGGAGGACAGGGGTCCAAGAGACCCAGTACTTC
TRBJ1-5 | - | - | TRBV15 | CATSKGQSSNQPQHF | TGTGCCACCAGCAAAGGACAGTCGAGCAATCAGCCCCAGCATTTT
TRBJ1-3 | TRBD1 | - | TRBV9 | CASSRGRDRFFSGNTIYF | TGTGCCAGCAGCCGCGGGCGGGACAGGTTCTTCTCTGGAAACACCATATATTTT
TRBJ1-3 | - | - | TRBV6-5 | CASSIGQSSGNTIYF | TGTGCCAGCAGTATCGGACAGAGCTCTGGAAACACCATATATTTT